This T cell receptor beta chain came from a study of cytomegalovirus exposure and HLA in healthy donors. Vbeta (60) and Jbeta (13) primers were used in the PCR. Generated by immunoSEQ multiplex PCR, the TCRdb table keeps only in-frame clones and is missing some. There are 150,000 to 160,000 clones in the sample; around 82% occur only once, and around 6.6% lies in the top ten. The CDR3 length is 15 residues. CDR1 is MNHEY, CDR2 SVGAGI, per germline. With 0 bases removed from V and 6 bases from J, the gap between germline ends came to 13 bases. Sequencing was carried out using PBMCs. The sequence came from a woman aged 45-65 years in good health and CMV-seropositive. This rearrangement joins TRBV6-5 to TRBJ2-3, with a weak D call TRBD2 (6 bases). The CDR3 bases are TGTGCCAGCAGTTACTCGACGGCGGGGTCGGATACGCAGTATTTT. Its translation is CASSYSTAGSDTQYF.